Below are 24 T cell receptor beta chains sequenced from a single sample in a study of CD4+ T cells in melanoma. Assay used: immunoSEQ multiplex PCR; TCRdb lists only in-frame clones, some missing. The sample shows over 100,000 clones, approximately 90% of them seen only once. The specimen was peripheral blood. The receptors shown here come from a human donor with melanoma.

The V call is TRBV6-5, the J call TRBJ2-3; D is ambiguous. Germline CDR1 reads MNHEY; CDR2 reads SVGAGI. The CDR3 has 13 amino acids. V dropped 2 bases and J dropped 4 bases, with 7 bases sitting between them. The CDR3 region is CASSYVDADTQYF. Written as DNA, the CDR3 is TGTGCCAGCAGTTACGTGGATGCAGATACGCAGTATTTT.

The CDR3 sequence is CASSRWDRDGYTF. In DNA, the CDR3 is TGTGCCAGCAGCCGCTGGGACAGGGACGGCTACACCTTC. The chain has TRBV6-5 and TRBJ1-2; 9 bases map to TRBD1. V trimming: 6 bases; J trimming: 8 bases; junction bases outside the gene matches: 7. The germline gives CDR1 MNHEY, CDR2 SVGAGI. This CDR3 is 13 amino acids long.

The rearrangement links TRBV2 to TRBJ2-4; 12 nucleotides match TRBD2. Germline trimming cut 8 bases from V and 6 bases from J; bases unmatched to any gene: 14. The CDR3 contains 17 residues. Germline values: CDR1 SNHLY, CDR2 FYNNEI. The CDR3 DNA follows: TGTGCCAGCCGGATGAGGCTAGCGGGAGGGGTGAGAAACATTCAGTACTTC. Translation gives CASRMRLAGGVRNIQYF.

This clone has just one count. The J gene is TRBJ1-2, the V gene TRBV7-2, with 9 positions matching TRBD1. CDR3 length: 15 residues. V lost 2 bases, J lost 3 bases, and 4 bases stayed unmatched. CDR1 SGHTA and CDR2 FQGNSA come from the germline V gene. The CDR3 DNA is TGTGCCAGCAGCTTACCCCGGGACAGGGACTATGGCTACACCTTC. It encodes CASSLPRDRDYGYTF. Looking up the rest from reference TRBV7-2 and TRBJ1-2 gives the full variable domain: GAGVSQSPSNKVTEKGKDVELRCDPISGHTALYWYRQSLGQGLEFLIYFQGNSAPDKSGLPSDRFSAERTGGSVSTLTIQRTQQEDSAVYLCASSLPRDRDYGYTFGSGTRLTVV.

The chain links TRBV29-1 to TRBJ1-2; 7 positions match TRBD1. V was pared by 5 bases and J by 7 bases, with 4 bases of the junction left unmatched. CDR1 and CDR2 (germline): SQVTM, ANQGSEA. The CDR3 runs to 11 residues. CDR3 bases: TGCAGCGTTCAGGGGGAGGTTGGCTACACCTTC. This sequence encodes CSVQGEVGYTF.

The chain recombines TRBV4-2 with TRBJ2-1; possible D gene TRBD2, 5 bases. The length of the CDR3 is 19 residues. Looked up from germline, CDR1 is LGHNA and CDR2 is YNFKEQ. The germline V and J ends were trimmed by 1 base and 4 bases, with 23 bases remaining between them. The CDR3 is CASSQAKTPTKPPYNEQFF. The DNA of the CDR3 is TGTGCCAGCAGCCAAGCCAAAACCCCGACTAAACCCCCTTACAATGAGCAGTTCTTC.

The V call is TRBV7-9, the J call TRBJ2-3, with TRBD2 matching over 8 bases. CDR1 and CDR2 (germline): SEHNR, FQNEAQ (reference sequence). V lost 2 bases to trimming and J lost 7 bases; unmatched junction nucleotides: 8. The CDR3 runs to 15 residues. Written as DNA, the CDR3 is TGTGCCAGCAGCTTACGGGGGGGGCCCGAATATACGCAGTATTTT. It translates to CASSLRGGPEYTQYF.

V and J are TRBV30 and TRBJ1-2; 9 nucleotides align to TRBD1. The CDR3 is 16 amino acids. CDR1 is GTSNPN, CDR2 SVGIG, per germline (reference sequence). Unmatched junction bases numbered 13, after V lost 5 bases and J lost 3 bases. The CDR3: CAWSKLTGGGDYGYTF. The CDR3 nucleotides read TGTGCCTGGTCCAAGTTGACAGGGGGTGGGGACTATGGCTACACCTTC. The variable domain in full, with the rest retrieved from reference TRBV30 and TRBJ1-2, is SQTIHQWPATLVQPVGSPLSLECTVEGTSNPNLYWYRQAAGRGLQLLFYSVGIGQISSEVPQNLSASRPQDRQFILSSKKLLLSDSGFYLCAWSKLTGGGDYGYTFGSGTRLTVV.

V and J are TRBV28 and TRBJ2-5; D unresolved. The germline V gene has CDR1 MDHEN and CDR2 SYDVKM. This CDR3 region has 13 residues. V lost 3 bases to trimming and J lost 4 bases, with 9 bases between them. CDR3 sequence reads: CASSFEPLETQYF. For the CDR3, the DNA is TGTGCCAGCAGTTTCGAGCCGCTAGAGACCCAGTACTTC.

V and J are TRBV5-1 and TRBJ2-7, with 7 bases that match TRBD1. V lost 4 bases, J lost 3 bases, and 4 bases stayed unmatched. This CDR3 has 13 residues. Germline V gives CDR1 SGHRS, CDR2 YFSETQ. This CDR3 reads CASSIDRDYEQYF. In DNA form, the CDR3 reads TGCGCCAGCAGCATAGACAGGGACTACGAGCAGTACTTC.

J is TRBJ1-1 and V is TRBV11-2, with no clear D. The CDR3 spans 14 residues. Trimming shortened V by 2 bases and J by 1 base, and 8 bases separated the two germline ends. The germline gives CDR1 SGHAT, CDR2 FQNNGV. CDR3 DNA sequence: TGTGCCAGCAGCTTAACGGCAGGGAACACTGAAGCTTTCTTT. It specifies CASSLTAGNTEAFF.

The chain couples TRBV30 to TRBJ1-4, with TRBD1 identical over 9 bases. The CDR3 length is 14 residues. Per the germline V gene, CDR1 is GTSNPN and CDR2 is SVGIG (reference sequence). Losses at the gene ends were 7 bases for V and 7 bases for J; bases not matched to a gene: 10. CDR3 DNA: TGTGCCTTAATGGACAGGGGAGGGGGTGAAAAACTGTTTTTT. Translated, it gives CALMDRGGGEKLFF.

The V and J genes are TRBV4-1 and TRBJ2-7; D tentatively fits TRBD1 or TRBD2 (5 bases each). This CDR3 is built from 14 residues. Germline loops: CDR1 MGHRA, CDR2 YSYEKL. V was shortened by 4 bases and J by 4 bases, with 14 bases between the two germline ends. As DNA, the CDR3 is TGCGCCAGCAGCCGGGACCCTGGGGCTTACGAGCAGTACTTC. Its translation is CASSRDPGAYEQYF.

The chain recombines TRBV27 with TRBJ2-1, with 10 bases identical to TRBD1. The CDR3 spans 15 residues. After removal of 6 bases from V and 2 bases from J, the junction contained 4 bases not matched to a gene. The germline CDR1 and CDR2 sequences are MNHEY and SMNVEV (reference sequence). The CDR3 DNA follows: TGTGCCAGCAGGGAGGGACAGGGGACCTACAATGAGCAGTTCTTC. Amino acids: CASREGQGTYNEQFF.

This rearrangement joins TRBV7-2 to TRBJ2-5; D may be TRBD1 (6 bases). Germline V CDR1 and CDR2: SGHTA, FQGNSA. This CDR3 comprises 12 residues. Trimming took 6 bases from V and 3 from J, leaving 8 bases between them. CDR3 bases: TGTGCCAGCAGATACAGGGAAGAGACCCAGTACTTC. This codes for CASRYREETQYF.

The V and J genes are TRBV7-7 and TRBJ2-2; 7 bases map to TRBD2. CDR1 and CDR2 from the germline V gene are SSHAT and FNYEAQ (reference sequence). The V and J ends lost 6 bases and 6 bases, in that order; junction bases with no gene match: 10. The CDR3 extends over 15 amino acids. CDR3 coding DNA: TGTGCCAGCAGTACCGGGGGAGGGCAGGCCGGGGAGCTGTTTTTT. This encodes CASSTGGGQAGELFF.

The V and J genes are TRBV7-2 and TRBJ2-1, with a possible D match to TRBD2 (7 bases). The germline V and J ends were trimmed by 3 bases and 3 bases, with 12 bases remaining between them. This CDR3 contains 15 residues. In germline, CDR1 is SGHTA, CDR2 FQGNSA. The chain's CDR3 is CASSFQGGVYNEQFF. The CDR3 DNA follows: TGTGCCAGCAGCTTCCAAGGGGGGGTCTACAATGAGCAGTTCTTC.

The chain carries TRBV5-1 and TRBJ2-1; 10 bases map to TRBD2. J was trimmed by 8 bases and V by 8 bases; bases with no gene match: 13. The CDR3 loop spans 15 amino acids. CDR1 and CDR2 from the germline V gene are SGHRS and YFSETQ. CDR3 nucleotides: TGCGCCAGTTCCCAGGGGATAGCGGGGGGCGATGAGCAGTTCTTC. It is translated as CASSQGIAGGDEQFF. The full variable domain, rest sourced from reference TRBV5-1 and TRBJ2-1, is KAGVTQTPRYLIKTRGQQVTLSCSPISGHRSVSWYQQTPGQGLQFLFEYFSETQRNKGNFPGRFSGRQFSNSRSEMNVSTLELGDSALYLCASSQGIAGGDEQFFGPGTRLTVL.

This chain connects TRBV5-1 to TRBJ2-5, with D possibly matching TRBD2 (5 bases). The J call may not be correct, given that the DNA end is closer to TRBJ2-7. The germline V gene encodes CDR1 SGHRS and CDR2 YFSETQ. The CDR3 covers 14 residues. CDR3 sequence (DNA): TGCGCCAGCAGAATGGACTCCCCTGAGAACGAGCAGTACTTC. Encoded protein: CASRMDSPENEQYF.

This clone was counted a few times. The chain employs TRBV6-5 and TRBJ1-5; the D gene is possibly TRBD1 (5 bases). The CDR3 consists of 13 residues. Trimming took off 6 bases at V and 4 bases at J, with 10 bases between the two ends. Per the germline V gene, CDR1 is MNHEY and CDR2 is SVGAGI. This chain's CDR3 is CASSWDRNQPQHF. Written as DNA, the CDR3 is TGTGCCAGCAGCTGGGACCGTAATCAGCCCCAGCATTTT.

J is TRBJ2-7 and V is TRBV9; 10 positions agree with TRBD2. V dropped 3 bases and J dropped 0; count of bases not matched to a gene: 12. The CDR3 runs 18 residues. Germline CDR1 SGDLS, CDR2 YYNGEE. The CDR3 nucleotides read TGTGCCAGCAGCGAGGGGTTAGCGGGGGGCTTGAGCTCCTACGAGCAGTACTTC. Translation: CASSEGLAGGLSSYEQYF.

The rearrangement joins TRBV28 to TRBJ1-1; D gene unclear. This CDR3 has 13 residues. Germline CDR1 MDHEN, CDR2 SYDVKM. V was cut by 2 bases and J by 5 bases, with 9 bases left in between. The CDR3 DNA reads TGTGCCAGCAGTTTAGCGGGCGTTACTGAAGCTTTCTTT. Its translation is CASSLAGVTEAFF.

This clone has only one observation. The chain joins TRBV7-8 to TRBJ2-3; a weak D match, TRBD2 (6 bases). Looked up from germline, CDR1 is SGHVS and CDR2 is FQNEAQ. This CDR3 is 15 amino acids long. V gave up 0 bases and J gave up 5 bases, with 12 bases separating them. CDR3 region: CASSLAATSRDTQYF. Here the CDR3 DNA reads TGTGCCAGCAGCTTAGCCGCGACTAGTAGAGATACGCAGTATTTT.

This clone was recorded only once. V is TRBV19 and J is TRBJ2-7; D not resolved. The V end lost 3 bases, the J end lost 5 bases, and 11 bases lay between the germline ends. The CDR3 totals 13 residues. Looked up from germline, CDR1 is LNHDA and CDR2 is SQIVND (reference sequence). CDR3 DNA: TGTGCCAGTAGTATTGGTCAGCCCCACGAGCAGTACTTC. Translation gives CASSIGQPHEQYF.